The clone carrying this T cell receptor (beta chain) was counted many times. The antigen remains undetermined. Production of TCR beta cDNA used approximately 480 ng total RNA together with a constant-region primer. Amplification in three nested multiplex PCR rounds with slightly modified ARM-PCR gave rise to TCR beta libraries. In the first two PCR rounds, TRBV1-TRBV30 forward primers were paired with a C-beta reverse primer, and each round lasted approximately 10 cycles. TCRdb reprocessed the multiplex PCR reads with MiXCR, giving one entry per CDR3 protein. The table records 80,000 to 100,000 distinct CDR3 sequences, 55% to 75% of them present only once. The data were obtained in a study of tumor-infiltrating lymphocytes in primary liver carcinoma. Overall study context: Patients included men and women of 30 to 69 years. Samples produced roughly 3.65 to 7.5 million productive TCRbeta reads, comparable across tissue types. General study results and limits: Blood fell significantly below tumors in its top-250-clone fraction (p = 0.039).

Taking about 20-31 mg of unsorted bulk tissue, the authors co-extracted RNA and DNA. Germline-derived CDR1 and CDR2 are SGHDN and FVKESK. The V end was cut by 1 base, the J end by 0 bases, with 9 bases between. This CDR3 has 15 residues. This chain connects TRBV14 to TRBJ1-2; no clear D. The sequencing sample was made of tumor-adjacent normal liver tissue. The receptor comes from a man in his forties with primary liver carcinoma and hepatitis B virus infection. The CDR3 here is CASSQGVTSNYGYTF. The CDR3 nucleotides read TGTGCCAGCAGCCAAGGGGTCACCTCTAACTATGGCTACACCTTC.